The rows below give T cell receptor beta chains drawn from one sample of a study of blood T cell repertoires in COVID-19. The data were produced by immunoSEQ multiplex PCR, yet TCRdb's version contains in-frame clones alone and is incomplete. The sample carries some 250,000 clones, roughly 80% recorded once. Sequenced material: peripheral blood. These receptors were taken from a woman in her sixties or seventies with active or convalescent COVID-19. Both conserved end residues are part of each CDR3. The D gene is left open where the match is weak. The listing skips clone size in some rows; elsewhere it reads once, few, many or a size class.

clone_size: .
v_call: TRBV4-1
d_call: .
j_call: TRBJ1-1
cdr3_nt: TGCGCCAGCAATGAGGGCCGGTACACTGAAGCTTTCTTT
cdr3_aa: CASNEGRYTEAFF

clone_size: .
v_call: TRBV10-1
d_call: TRBD1
j_call: TRBJ1-2
cdr3_nt: TGCGCCAGCAGTGAGACAAGGACAGGGAACTATGGCTACACCTTC
cdr3_aa: CASSETRTGNYGYTF

clone_size: .
v_call: TRBV6-5
d_call: .
j_call: TRBJ1-2
cdr3_nt: TGTGCCAGCAGTTCCAACCGGGGACTCCTCTATGGCTACACCTTC
cdr3_aa: CASSSNRGLLYGYTF

clone_size: .
v_call: TRBV6-5
d_call: TRBD1
j_call: TRBJ1-1
cdr3_nt: TGTGCCAGCATCGACAGGGCCTACACTGAAGCTTTCTTT
cdr3_aa: CASIDRAYTEAFF

clone_size: .
v_call: TRBV14
d_call: TRBD1
j_call: TRBJ2-5
cdr3_nt: TGTGCCAGCCCAACAGCTCGCGACAGGGGAGTTCAAGAGACCCAGTACTTC
cdr3_aa: CASPTARDRGVQETQYF

clone_size: .
v_call: TRBV19
d_call: TRBD1
j_call: TRBJ1-5
cdr3_nt: TGTGCCAGTATGGACAGGGGGGTCAACAATCAGCCCCAGCATTTT
cdr3_aa: CASMDRGVNNQPQHF

clone_size: .
v_call: TRBV7-8
d_call: .
j_call: TRBJ2-1
cdr3_nt: TGTGCCAGCAGCCCTCGACAGAAATCATACAATGAGCAGTTCTTC
cdr3_aa: CASSPRQKSYNEQFF

clone_size: .
v_call: TRBV29-1
d_call: TRBD2
j_call: TRBJ2-7
cdr3_nt: TGCAGCGTGGGACTAGACTCCTACGAGCAGTACTTC
cdr3_aa: CSVGLDSYEQYF

clone_size: .
v_call: TRBV6-6
d_call: .
j_call: TRBJ1-2
cdr3_nt: TGTGCCAGCAGTTACTACTTCGGAGAGGAAGCCTATGGCTACACCTTC
cdr3_aa: CASSYYFGEEAYGYTF

clone_size: .
v_call: TRBV7-9
d_call: .
j_call: TRBJ2-6
cdr3_nt: TGTGCCAGCAGCCCCTCCCCACTTGGGGCCAACGTCCTGACTTTC
cdr3_aa: CASSPSPLGANVLTF

clone_size: .
v_call: TRBV19
d_call: TRBD1
j_call: TRBJ1-5
cdr3_nt: TGTGCCAGTAGTACCTGGGGACAGCATAATCAGCCCCAGCATTTT
cdr3_aa: CASSTWGQHNQPQHF

clone_size: .
v_call: TRBV5-1
d_call: TRBD1
j_call: TRBJ2-2
cdr3_nt: TGCGCCAGCCAGGACAGGGCGAGCACCGGGGAGCTGTTTTTT
cdr3_aa: CASQDRASTGELFF

clone_size: .
v_call: TRBV29-1
d_call: .
j_call: TRBJ2-5
cdr3_nt: TGCAGCGTTGCAGTGTTGGAGACCCAGTACTTC
cdr3_aa: CSVAVLETQYF

clone_size: .
v_call: TRBV5-1
d_call: TRBD1
j_call: TRBJ1-3
cdr3_nt: TGCGCCAGCAGCTTGGGAACCCTGACAGGGGCAGGTGGAAACACCATATATTTT
cdr3_aa: CASSLGTLTGAGGNTIYF

clone_size: .
v_call: TRBV10-1
d_call: TRBD1
j_call: TRBJ1-6
cdr3_nt: TGCGCCCGAAGTAGGGACAGACCGAAGAGCTCCTATAATTCACCCCTCCACTTT
cdr3_aa: CARSRDRPKSSYNSPLHF

clone_size: .
v_call: TRBV3-1/TRBV3-2
d_call: .
j_call: TRBJ2-1
cdr3_nt: TGTGCCAGCAGCCTTTCGGGCAATGAGCAGTTCTTC
cdr3_aa: CASSLSGNEQFF

clone_size: .
v_call: TRBV6-5
d_call: .
j_call: TRBJ1-2
cdr3_nt: TGTGCCAGCACCCCGGCGGGGGCAATTAACTATGGCTACACCTTC
cdr3_aa: CASTPAGAINYGYTF

clone_size: few
v_call: TRBV2
d_call: TRBD1
j_call: TRBJ2-3
cdr3_nt: TGTGCCAGCAGGGACAGGGGGAGCACAGATACGCAGTATTTT
cdr3_aa: CASRDRGSTDTQYF

clone_size: .
v_call: TRBV7-9
d_call: TRBD1
j_call: TRBJ1-2
cdr3_nt: TGTGCCAGCAGCTCACAGGGGGGCGATGGCTACACCTTC
cdr3_aa: CASSSQGGDGYTF

clone_size: .
v_call: TRBV7-7
d_call: .
j_call: TRBJ2-5
cdr3_nt: TGTGCCAGCAGCTCGACCAGGGGCGCGCGGGCCAAAGAGACCCAGTACTTC
cdr3_aa: CASSSTRGARAKETQYF

clone_size: .
v_call: TRBV7-9
d_call: .
j_call: TRBJ1-1
cdr3_nt: TGTGCCAGCAGCTCCCCAGCGTACAGGGCTGAAGCTTTCTTT
cdr3_aa: CASSSPAYRAEAFF

clone_size: .
v_call: TRBV7-8
d_call: TRBD2
j_call: TRBJ2-2
cdr3_nt: TGTGCCAGCAGCTTATTACTAGCGGGCGGGGAGCTGTTTTTT
cdr3_aa: CASSLLLAGGELFF

clone_size: .
v_call: TRBV6-5
d_call: TRBD1
j_call: TRBJ1-1
cdr3_nt: TGTGCCAGCAGTTCGACAGGGGGGGCTGAAGCTTTCTTT
cdr3_aa: CASSSTGGAEAFF

clone_size: once
v_call: TRBV9
d_call: .
j_call: TRBJ2-3
cdr3_nt: TGTGCCAGCACCCGACTCGGCGGGGAGAGCACAGATACGCAGTATTTT
cdr3_aa: CASTRLGGESTDTQYF

clone_size: few
v_call: TRBV7-2
d_call: .
j_call: TRBJ2-5
cdr3_nt: TGTGCCAGCAGCTCACCAGGGGCGCCCCAAGAGACCCAGTACTTC
cdr3_aa: CASSSPGAPQETQYF

clone_size: .
v_call: TRBV10-1
d_call: .
j_call: TRBJ1-1
cdr3_nt: TGCGCCAGCACTAACGGACAAGAGAACACTGAAGCTTTCTTT
cdr3_aa: CASTNGQENTEAFF

clone_size: .
v_call: TRBV3-1/TRBV3-2
d_call: .
j_call: TRBJ2-1
cdr3_nt: TGTGCCAGCAGCCCCCCAGCGCGGGACTACAATGAGCAGTTCTTC
cdr3_aa: CASSPPARDYNEQFF

clone_size: .
v_call: TRBV6-6
d_call: TRBD2
j_call: TRBJ2-1
cdr3_nt: TGTGCCAGCAGCCCCGTCAAGGCCGGGACTAGCGGCCCCTCCTACAATGAGCAGTTCTTC
cdr3_aa: CASSPVKAGTSGPSYNEQFF

clone_size: once
v_call: TRBV2
d_call: .
j_call: TRBJ1-2
cdr3_nt: TGTGCCAGCAAGGCGGGCTATGGCTACACCTTC
cdr3_aa: CASKAGYGYTF

clone_size: .
v_call: TRBV5-1
d_call: TRBD1
j_call: TRBJ2-4
cdr3_nt: TGCGCCAGCAGCCCAGTCGGGACAGGGGGCTGGAAAAACATTCAGTACTTC
cdr3_aa: CASSPVGTGGWKNIQYF

clone_size: .
v_call: TRBV12-3/TRBV12-4
d_call: .
j_call: TRBJ2-1
cdr3_nt: TGTGCCAGCAGTTTGAGTGCGGAGGGTGAGCAGTTCTTC
cdr3_aa: CASSLSAEGEQFF

clone_size: once
v_call: TRBV7-2
d_call: TRBD1
j_call: TRBJ1-4
cdr3_nt: TGTGCCAGCAGCTTAGCGGTGGGACAGCTTCGTGAAAAACTGTTTTTT
cdr3_aa: CASSLAVGQLREKLFF

clone_size: many
v_call: TRBV6-5
d_call: TRBD1
j_call: TRBJ1-1
cdr3_nt: TGTGCCAGCAGAGAGGGGGCCGGGGCCACTGAAGCTTTCTTT
cdr3_aa: CASREGAGATEAFF

clone_size: once
v_call: TRBV7-2
d_call: .
j_call: TRBJ1-2
cdr3_nt: TGTGCCAGCAGCCTCACAAATCAGGGATACTATGGCTACACCTTC
cdr3_aa: CASSLTNQGYYGYTF

clone_size: .
v_call: TRBV7-6
d_call: .
j_call: TRBJ2-7
cdr3_nt: TGTGCCAGCAGCGCGTATGGCGAGCAGTACTTC
cdr3_aa: CASSAYGEQYF

clone_size: .
v_call: TRBV30
d_call: .
j_call: TRBJ1-3
cdr3_nt: TGTGCCTGGAGCCGTCCCGACAGAACCTCTGGAAACACCATATATTTT
cdr3_aa: CAWSRPDRTSGNTIYF

clone_size: .
v_call: TRBV10-1
d_call: TRBD2
j_call: TRBJ2-3
cdr3_nt: TGCGCCAGCAGTGAAGGTAGCGGGGGGGTCACAGATACGCAGTATTTT
cdr3_aa: CASSEGSGGVTDTQYF

clone_size: .
v_call: TRBV29-1
d_call: TRBD1
j_call: TRBJ1-1
cdr3_nt: TGCAGCGTTGGACAGGGGCCCCCGGGAGCTGAAGCTTTCTTT
cdr3_aa: CSVGQGPPGAEAFF

clone_size: few
v_call: TRBV5-1
d_call: .
j_call: TRBJ1-1
cdr3_nt: TGCGCCAGCAGCTTGCAGACAGAACTTAACACTGAAGCTTTCTTT
cdr3_aa: CASSLQTELNTEAFF

clone_size: few
v_call: TRBV10-1
d_call: TRBD1
j_call: TRBJ1-3
cdr3_nt: TGCGCCAGCAGTGAGTCGGGACAGGGGGCTCGGGAACGCTCTGGAAACACCATATATTTT
cdr3_aa: CASSESGQGARERSGNTIYF

clone_size: .
v_call: TRBV6-1
d_call: .
j_call: TRBJ1-1
cdr3_nt: TGTGCCAGCAGTGAGACCCTAGGCCGGGGTTCTCATCAGGCTTTCTTT
cdr3_aa: CASSETLGRGSHQAFF

clone_size: .
v_call: TRBV10-3
d_call: TRBD1
j_call: TRBJ1-6
cdr3_nt: TGTGCCATCAGTGGGGGGACAGCCTCTTCACCCCTCCACTTT
cdr3_aa: CAISGGTASSPLHF

clone_size: once
v_call: TRBV5-6
d_call: TRBD2
j_call: TRBJ2-1
cdr3_nt: TGTGCCAGCACCAAAGGGGGGGTGTCGGGACTAGGCTACAATGAGCAGTTCTTC
cdr3_aa: CASTKGGVSGLGYNEQFF

clone_size: .
v_call: TRBV12-3/TRBV12-4
d_call: .
j_call: TRBJ1-1
cdr3_nt: TGTGCCAGCGGTGTAGGGGAGGACACTGAAGCTTTCTTT
cdr3_aa: CASGVGEDTEAFF

clone_size: few
v_call: TRBV6-1
d_call: TRBD1
j_call: TRBJ1-2
cdr3_nt: TGTGCCAGCAGTGAAACCGTAGGACAGGGGTACCGTGGCTACACCTTC
cdr3_aa: CASSETVGQGYRGYTF

clone_size: .
v_call: TRBV19
d_call: TRBD1
j_call: TRBJ1-6
cdr3_nt: TGTGCCACCCGACAGGGGAGCTCCTATAATTCACCCCTCCACTTT
cdr3_aa: CATRQGSSYNSPLHF

clone_size: once
v_call: TRBV5-1
d_call: .
j_call: TRBJ1-1
cdr3_nt: TGCGCCAGCAGCTTGTTGCTATCGGGCACTGAAGCTTTCTTT
cdr3_aa: CASSLLLSGTEAFF

clone_size: .
v_call: TRBV7-9
d_call: .
j_call: TRBJ1-2
cdr3_nt: TGTGCCAGCAGCTTCCCCCCGGGAAAGGATGGCTACACCTTC
cdr3_aa: CASSFPPGKDGYTF

clone_size: .
v_call: TRBV18
d_call: .
j_call: TRBJ2-2
cdr3_nt: TGTGCCAGCTCACCAATTGGAGGGGGCCCTAACACCGGGGAGCTGTTTTTT
cdr3_aa: CASSPIGGGPNTGELFF

clone_size: .
v_call: TRBV7-2
d_call: TRBD2
j_call: TRBJ2-5
cdr3_nt: TGTGCCAGCAGCTTCGGACTAGCGGGGGGACCTCAAGAGACCCAGTACTTC
cdr3_aa: CASSFGLAGGPQETQYF

clone_size: .
v_call: TRBV6-6
d_call: TRBD1
j_call: TRBJ2-7
cdr3_nt: TGTGCCAGCACCCCTCAGGACAGGGGGTCCTACGAGCAGTACTTC
cdr3_aa: CASTPQDRGSYEQYF